The 12 T cell receptor beta chains reported below all come from one sample, sequenced in a study of metastatic and nonmetastatic thyroid tumors. No patient received treatment before thyroid surgery. TCRdb re-called clones from the PCR reads using MiXCR. The sample records about 33,000 clones, over 15% being singletons. Material: blood. The receptors were gathered from a male donor with papillary thyroid cancer or a benign thyroid nodule (not recorded which). Some clones in this sample may be carry-over from other donors' samples.

CDR3 sequence: CASSPDRGAHNEQFF. CDR3 sequence (DNA): TGTGCCAGCTCACCTGACAGGGGGGCCCACAATGAGCAGTTCTTC. V usage is TRBV18 and J usage is TRBJ2-1, with 9 bases lining up with TRBD1. Trimming removed 3 bases from V and 5 bases from J; junction bases left unmatched: 5. The CDR3 extends over 15 amino acids. CDR1 and CDR2 from the germline V gene are KGHSH and LQKENI.

This clone was seen only a few times. The chain joins TRBV12-3 or TRBV12-4 to TRBJ1-4; perhaps TRBD1 as D (6 bases). Trimming removed 6 bases at V and 8 bases at J, with 16 bases between. CDR3 length: 14 residues. This CDR3 reads CASSRGHPREKLFF. In DNA, the CDR3 is TGTGCCAGCAGCCGGGGACACCCGAGAGAAAAACTGTTTTTT.

Details on this clone: No conserved phenylalanine or tryptophan ends this CDR3, so it is likely a read error. The chain carries TRBV19 and TRBJ1-2, with unresolved D. Trimming pared 3 bases from V and 3 bases from J, leaving 11 bases between. The CDR3 consists of 14 residues. Looked up from germline, CDR1 is LNHDA and CDR2 is SQIVND (reference sequence). The chain's CDR3 is CASSMGGADYGYTC. The CDR3 DNA follows: TGTGCCAGTAGTATGGGAGGCGCGGACTATGGCTACACCTGC.

This clone came up many times. The J gene is TRBJ1-3, the V gene TRBV7-6; 8 bases fit TRBD1. Germline V CDR1 and CDR2: SGHVS, FNYEAQ. With V trimmed by 6 bases and J by 1 base, 5 bases remained unmatched. The CDR3 consists of 15 residues. CDR3 region: CASRPGTGSGNTIYF. The CDR3, as DNA: TGTGCCAGCAGGCCCGGGACAGGTTCTGGAAACACCATATATTTT.

This clone has just one count. J is TRBJ2-5 and V is TRBV5-1, with 12 bases identical to TRBD2. J was trimmed by 2 bases and V by 0 bases; bases with no gene match: 5. Germline CDR1 and CDR2: SGHRS and YFSETQ. The CDR3 sequence is 17 residues long. The DNA of the CDR3 is TGCGCCAGCAGCTTGGGGACTAGCGGGAACTCTCAAGAGACCCAGTACTTC. Its protein product is CASSLGTSGNSQETQYF. The variable domain in full, with the rest retrieved from reference TRBV5-1 and TRBJ2-5, is KAGVTQTPRYLIKTRGQQVTLSCSPISGHRSVSWYQQTPGQGLQFLFEYFSETQRNKGNFPGRFSGRQFSNSRSEMNVSTLELGDSALYLCASSLGTSGNSQETQYFGPGTRLLVL.

Many counts were recorded for this clone. V gene TRBV7-8 combines with J gene TRBJ1-5; TRBD1 might be the D (6 bases). Looked up from germline, CDR1 is SGHVS and CDR2 is FQNEAQ. There are 15 residues in the CDR3. Trimming took 5 bases from V and 0 from J, leaving 11 bases between them. The CDR3 loop reads CASSLGQSSNQPQHF. The CDR3 bases are TGTGCCAGCAGCCTCGGACAGAGTAGCAATCAGCCCCAGCATTTT.

This clone was seen at least ten times. The V gene is TRBV30, the J gene TRBJ2-7, with TRBD2 matching over 8 bases. V was clipped by 0 bases and J by 5 bases; unmatched bases: 3. Germline values: CDR1 GTSNPN, CDR2 SVGIG (reference sequence). CDR3 length: 13 amino acids. The CDR3 loop reads CAWSVGGVDEQYF. The CDR3 DNA reads TGTGCCTGGAGTGTCGGGGGGGTCGACGAGCAGTACTTC.

The chain has TRBV19 and TRBJ1-5; D not certain. CDR1 LNHDA and CDR2 SQIVND come from the germline V gene (reference sequence). The CDR3 is made up of 13 amino acids. The V end lost 6 bases, the J end lost 0 bases, and 6 bases lay between the germline ends. The DNA for the CDR3 is TGTGCCAGTAGGACGGATAGCAATCAGCCCCAGCATTTT. Protein: CASRTDSNQPQHF.

This clone was detected ten times or more. The CDR3 here is CASTLAGSSYEQYF. CDR3 DNA: TGTGCCAGCACACTAGCGGGAAGCTCCTACGAGCAGTACTTC. The chain combines TRBV3-1 with TRBJ2-7; 10 bases fit TRBD2. The CDR3 runs 14 residues. Looked up from germline, CDR1 is LGHDT and CDR2 is YNNKEL (reference sequence). V shed 7 bases and J 0 bases; nucleotides not matched to a gene: 3.

This clone was seen many times. The gene calls are TRBV12-3 or TRBV12-4 and TRBJ2-3; 9 bases are shared with TRBD2. The CDR3 is made up of 15 amino acids. V lost 3 bases and J lost 3; bases outside the gene matches: 4. The chain's CDR3 is CASSFSGRRTDTQYF. The DNA for the CDR3 is TGTGCCAGCAGTTTTAGCGGGAGAAGAACAGATACGCAGTATTTT.

Many counts were recorded for this clone. The chain combines TRBV9 with TRBJ1-2, with D possibly being TRBD1 (5 bases). Germline V gene sequence: CDR1 SGDLS, CDR2 YYNGEE. The ends were cut back, 0 bases at V and 7 bases at J, with 10 bases in the middle. This CDR3 has 13 residues. CDR3 DNA: TGTGCCAGCAGCGTAGGTGGGGGGTCTGGCTACACCTTC. This encodes CASSVGGGSGYTF. The full variable domain, rest sourced from reference TRBV9 and TRBJ1-2, is DSGVTQTPKHLITATGQRVTLRCSPRSGDLSVYWYQQSLDQGLQFLIQYYNGEERAKGNILERFSAQQFPDLHSELNLSSLELGDSALYFCASSVGGGSGYTFGSGTRLTVV.

V is TRBV19 and J is TRBJ1-2; D unclear. Germline CDR1 LNHDA, CDR2 SQIVND (reference sequence). V was cut by 10 bases and J by 4 bases, with 16 bases left in between. The CDR3 is 13 amino acids. CDR3 loop: CAILTPTGYGYTF. In nucleotides, the CDR3 is TGTGCCATCCTAACTCCCACGGGCTATGGCTACACCTTC.